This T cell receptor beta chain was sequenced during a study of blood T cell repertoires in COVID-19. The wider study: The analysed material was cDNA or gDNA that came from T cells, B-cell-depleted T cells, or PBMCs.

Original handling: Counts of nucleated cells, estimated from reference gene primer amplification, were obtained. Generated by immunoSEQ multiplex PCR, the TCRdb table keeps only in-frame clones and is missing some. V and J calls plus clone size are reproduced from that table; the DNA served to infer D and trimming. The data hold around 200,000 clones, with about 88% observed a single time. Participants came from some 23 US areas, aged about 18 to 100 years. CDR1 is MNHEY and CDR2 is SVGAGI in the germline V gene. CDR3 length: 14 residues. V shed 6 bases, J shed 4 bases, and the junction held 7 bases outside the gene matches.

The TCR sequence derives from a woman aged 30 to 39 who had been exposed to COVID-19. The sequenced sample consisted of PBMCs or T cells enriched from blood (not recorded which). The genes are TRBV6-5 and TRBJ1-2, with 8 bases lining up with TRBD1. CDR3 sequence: CASSRQGLGYGYTF. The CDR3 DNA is TGTGCCAGCAGCCGACAGGGGTTGGGCTATGGCTACACCTTC.